Listed below are T cell receptor beta chains from one sample, sequenced in a study of blood T cell repertoires in COVID-19. This table comes from immunoSEQ multiplex PCR, and its TCRdb copy is limited to in-frame clones, with some not included. The table lists 390,000 or so clones, around 83% of them singletons. Sequencing was carried out using PBMCs or T cells enriched from blood (not recorded which). These receptors were collected from a woman between 45 and 60 years old who had recovered from COVID-19. Both conserved end residues are part of each CDR3. The D gene is left open where the match is weak. Not every row has a clone size; where given, it reads once, few, many or a size class.

j_call d_call v_call clone_size cdr3_nt cdr3_aa
TRBJ1-5 . TRBV5-5 . TGTGCCAGCAGCCCGGCAGCGGCTCAGCCCCAGCATTTT CASSPAAAQPQHF
TRBJ1-2 TRBD1 TRBV19 . TGTGCCAGTAGTCCCGGGACAGCCTATGGCTACACCTTC CASSPGTAYGYTF
TRBJ1-2 TRBD1 TRBV29-1 . TGCAGCGTTCTTTTCCGGGACAGGGGACACTATGGCTACACCTTC CSVLFRDRGHYGYTF
TRBJ2-2 . TRBV15 . TGTGCCACCAGGCTAGGGAACACCGGGGAGCTGTTTTTT CATRLGNTGELFF
TRBJ1-6 . TRBV5-1 . TGCGCCAGCAGCTTTCTACAACAGGGCGAAAATTCACCCCTCCACTTT CASSFLQQGENSPLHF
TRBJ1-2 TRBD1 TRBV5-1 few TGCGCCAGCAGCCCCGGTGGGACAGGGAGTTATGGCTACACCTTC CASSPGGTGSYGYTF
TRBJ1-1 . TRBV6-5 . TGTGCCAGCATGGGGGGCACTGAAGCTTTCTTT CASMGGTEAFF
TRBJ2-7 . TRBV9 . TGTGCCAGCAGCGTAGGAGGGGGAACCTACGAGCAGTACTTC CASSVGGGTYEQYF
TRBJ1-2 . TRBV12-3/TRBV12-4 . TGTGCCAGCAGCAATAGATATGGCTACACCTTC CASSNRYGYTF
TRBJ1-1 . TRBV5-1 . TGCGCCAGCAGCCACCCCGGGAACACTGAAGCTTTCTTT CASSHPGNTEAFF
TRBJ1-2 . TRBV3-1/TRBV3-2 . TGTGCCAGCAGCCAAGAAGTTGGGGACTGGTACTATGGCTACACCTTC CASSQEVGDWYYGYTF
TRBJ1-2 . TRBV20-1 once TGCAGTGCTGGCCACAGGGATGGCTACACCTTC CSAGHRDGYTF
TRBJ2-1 . TRBV5-4 . TGTGCCAGCAGCTTGAGGGGGAACTACAATGAGCAGTTCTTC CASSLRGNYNEQFF
TRBJ1-2 TRBD1 TRBV5-6 . TGTGCCAGCAGCTCGGGACAGGGGGAACATGGCTACACCTTC CASSSGQGEHGYTF
TRBJ2-1 TRBD2 TRBV9 . TGTGCCAGCAGCGTAGTTCTAGCGGGGGACAATGAGCAGTTCTTC CASSVVLAGDNEQFF
TRBJ2-1 TRBD2 TRBV5-3 . TGTGCCAGAAGCCTGGAAGGAGCGGGAGACTACAATGAGCAGTTCTTC CARSLEGAGDYNEQFF
TRBJ1-1 . TRBV10-3 . TGTGCCATCAGTGAGGGCAGAGAAGCTTTCTTT CAISEGREAFF
TRBJ1-5 . TRBV19 . TGTGCCAGTAGGAGACAGGCATATAGCAATCAGCCCCAGCATTTT CASRRQAYSNQPQHF
TRBJ1-6 . TRBV9 few TGTGCCAGCAGCATCAACAGGGAAACCCTCCACTTT CASSINRETLHF
TRBJ1-1 . TRBV14 . TGTGCCAGCAGCCAGGTGGGAGCGGTTTCTGAAGCTTTCTTT CASSQVGAVSEAFF
TRBJ1-3 . TRBV30 once TGTGCCTGGAGTGTTGGCGGGGGACTTTCTGGAAACACCATATATTTT CAWSVGGGLSGNTIYF
TRBJ2-5 . TRBV19 . TGTGCCAGTAGCTTTCGACAGGGAGGTTCGACCCAGTACTTC CASSFRQGGSTQYF
TRBJ1-5 . TRBV7-2 . TGTGCCAGCAGCTTCCGGGGACAACATTCCAATCAGCCCCAGCATTTT CASSFRGQHSNQPQHF
TRBJ1-1 TRBD1 TRBV2 . TGTGCCAGCAGCGCGGACAGGGACACTGAAGCTTTCTTT CASSADRDTEAFF
TRBJ1-5 . TRBV7-2 . TGTGCCAGCAGCTTCGAGGGATGGGGCAATCAGCCCCAGCATTTT CASSFEGWGNQPQHF
TRBJ1-1 TRBD1 TRBV5-6 . TGTGCCAGCAGCCAGGACAGGGGCACTGAAGCTTTCTTT CASSQDRGTEAFF
TRBJ2-1 . TRBV4-3 . TGCGCCAGCAGCCAAGGGGCACCCCAGAGCTCCTACAATGAGCAGTTCTTC CASSQGAPQSSYNEQFF
TRBJ1-1 . TRBV28 . TGTGCCAGCAGTTTAGCAGGCGCCGTCGAGGGAGCTTTCTTT CASSLAGAVEGAFF
TRBJ2-2 . TRBV5-8 . TGTGCCAGCAGCCCGGGGGACCTTGGAGTCACCGGGGAGCTGTTTTTT CASSPGDLGVTGELFF
TRBJ2-3 . TRBV6-1 . TGTGCCAGCAGTGAGAGAGGGGCGGGGAGCACAGATACGCAGTATTTT CASSERGAGSTDTQYF
TRBJ2-7 . TRBV25-1 once TGTGCCAGCAGTGGTTCAATCTACGAGCAGTACTTC CASSGSIYEQYF
TRBJ1-2 TRBD1 TRBV9 . TGTGCCAGCAGCGCCACGGGACAGCCGACTACCTATGGCTACACCTTC CASSATGQPTTYGYTF
TRBJ1-3 . TRBV5-6 . TGTGCCAGCAGCAGGATCGCAGTAGGGGCTGGAAACACCATATATTTT CASSRIAVGAGNTIYF
TRBJ1-1 . TRBV7-3 few TGTGCCAGCAGCTTAAAACAGGGCCTCTTGAACACTGAAGCTTTCTTT CASSLKQGLLNTEAFF
TRBJ2-3 . TRBV11-3 . TGTGCCAGCAGCTTAGGTCGGACAGTCACAAGCACAGATACGCAGTATTTT CASSLGRTVTSTDTQYF